These 20 T cell receptor beta chains share one sample of origin, sequenced in a study of blood T cells in healthy people across ages. A second PCR of 7 to 11 cycles used a sample-barcoded 5' primer and a J-beta primer mix. In TCRdb, the 5' RACE reads were re-called with MiXCR into one record per CDR3 protein. The sample lists roughly 800,000 distinct CDR3 sequences; 55% to 75% were seen once. Sequenced sample: blood. These TCRs come from a man between 25 and 39 years old in good health.

V and J are TRBV3-1 and TRBJ2-1; maybe TRBD1 (5 bases). From germline, CDR1 is LGHDT and CDR2 YNNKEL (reference sequence). Trimming left V 0 bases short and J 3 bases short, with 18 bases between. The CDR3 has 18 amino acids. CDR3 residues: CASSQEGTGLIYYNEQFF. The CDR3 nucleotides read TGTGCCAGCAGCCAAGAGGGCACAGGTCTGATCTACTACAATGAGCAGTTCTTC.

The chain has TRBV20-1 and TRBJ2-7; 7 bases agree with TRBD2. In germline, CDR1 is DFQATT, CDR2 SNEGSKA (reference sequence). V shed 5 bases and J 3 bases; nucleotides not matched to a gene: 13. CDR3 size: 15 residues. The CDR3 DNA reads TGCAGTGCTGAGAGGGTTACTAGCGCAAGCTACGAGCAGTACTTC. It yields the protein CSAERVTSASYEQYF.

The chain combines TRBV5-1 with TRBJ2-5; 8 bases map to TRBD2. In germline, CDR1 is SGHRS, CDR2 YFSETQ. The CDR3 totals 15 residues. Trimming cost V 6 bases and J 0 bases; bases outside gene matches: 7. CDR3 protein: CASMAGGLDQETQYF. The CDR3, as DNA: TGCGCCAGCATGGCGGGGGGCTTGGACCAAGAGACCCAGTACTTC.

This clonotype turned up a few times. The chain links TRBV28 to TRBJ2-3; D unresolved. The CDR3 runs to 15 residues. From germline, CDR1 is MDHEN and CDR2 SYDVKM. Trimming cost V 6 bases and J 5 bases, with 18 bases left between them. The chain's CDR3 is CASRLGGRSVDTQYF. DNA for the CDR3: TGTGCCAGCAGGTTGGGTGGGCGTAGTGTAGATACGCAGTATTTT.

This clonotype was counted once. This chain uses TRBV20-1 with TRBJ1-2; 7 bases line up with TRBD1. Germline values: CDR1 DFQATT, CDR2 SNEGSKA (reference sequence). The CDR3 totals 15 residues. J was trimmed by 2 bases and V by 0 bases; bases with no gene match: 6. CDR3 coding DNA: TGCAGTGCTAGAGACCCGGACAGGACAAACTATGGCTACACCTTC. As protein: CSARDPDRTNYGYTF.

This rearrangement joins TRBV4-2 to TRBJ1-5; weak D call: TRBD1 (6 bases). The V and J ends lost 4 bases and 5 bases respectively, with 21 bases between them. The CDR3 spans 17 residues. Per the germline V gene, CDR1 is LGHNA and CDR2 is YNFKEQ. Here the CDR3 DNA reads TGTGCCAGCAGCCCGCAAGCGTCCCAGGGGTTGCATCAGCCCCAGCATTTT. It specifies CASSPQASQGLHQPQHF.

This clonotype was seen a handful of times. The gene calls are TRBV20-1 and TRBJ2-5; D perhaps matches TRBD2 (7 bases). V dropped 5 bases and J dropped 2 bases, with 15 bases sitting between them. Germline-derived CDR1 and CDR2 are DFQATT and SNEGSKA (reference sequence). CDR3 length: 14 amino acids. CDR3 amino acids: CSAPRGGVQETQYF. DNA for the CDR3: TGCAGTGCTCCACGAGGGGGGGTACAAGAGACCCAGTACTTC.

This sequence joins TRBV25-1 and TRBJ2-1; 10 bases match TRBD1. Germline CDR1 reads MGHDK; CDR2 reads SYGVNS. The CDR3 totals 15 residues. Trimming took 6 bases from V and 9 from J; bases not matched to a gene: 11. CDR3: CASRAPGQGLGEQFF. The CDR3 nucleotides are TGTGCCAGCAGGGCCCCGGGACAGGGGCTTGGTGAGCAGTTCTTC.

The chain carries TRBV7-6 and TRBJ2-6; weak D call: TRBD1 (6 bases). This CDR3 has 19 residues. Trimming took 1 base from V and 0 from J, leaving 16 bases between them. Looked up from germline, CDR1 is SGHVS and CDR2 is FNYEAQ. The CDR3 DNA reads as TGTGCCAGCAGCTTAGATTTCCGAGACAGGACCTCTGGGGCCAACGTCCTGACTTTC. This gives the protein CASSLDFRDRTSGANVLTF. The full variable domain, rest sourced from reference TRBV7-6 and TRBJ2-6, is GAGVSQSPRYKVTKRGQDVALRCDPISGHVSLYWYRQALGQGPEFLTYFNYEAQQDKSGLPNDRFSAERPEGSISTLTIQRTEQRDSAMYRCASSLDFRDRTSGANVLTFGAGSRLTVL.

The sample holds a few counts of this clonotype. V gene TRBV27 combines with J gene TRBJ2-7, with D maybe TRBD1 (6 bases). The germline CDR1 and CDR2 sequences are MNHEY and SMNVEV (reference sequence). V lost 10 bases and J 3 bases, leaving 10 bases between the germline ends. The CDR3 consists of 11 residues. CDR3 residues: CATIGGYEQYF. CDR3 in DNA: TGTGCCACCATAGGGGGCTACGAGCAGTACTTC.

The chain has TRBV25-1 and TRBJ2-1; the D is unclear. The CDR3 spans 16 residues. Germline assignment: CDR1 MGHDK and CDR2 SYGVNS. V lost 5 bases, J lost 5 bases, and 19 bases lay in between. The CDR3 region has the DNA TGTGCCAGCAGTCAATCCCTGGGCAGGTCTCACAATGAGCAGTTCTTC. Translation gives CASSQSLGRSHNEQFF.

This clonotype was recorded a few times. J is TRBJ2-1 and V is TRBV5-1, with TRBD1 matching over 8 bases. V trimming: 7 bases; J trimming: 4 bases; junction bases outside the gene matches: 4. The CDR3 spans 13 residues. In germline, CDR1 is SGHRS, CDR2 YFSETQ. CDR3 sequence reads: CASANRGYNEQFF. DNA for the CDR3: TGCGCCAGCGCCAACAGGGGGTACAATGAGCAGTTCTTC.

The chain carries TRBV29-1 and TRBJ2-1; a weak D match, TRBD1 (6 bases). Germline V CDR1 and CDR2: SQVTM, ANQGSEA. The V and J ends lost 0 bases and 6 bases respectively, with 21 bases between them. The CDR3 spans 17 residues. The CDR3 bases are TGCAGCGTTGAAGAGGGGGCTAGCTGGGGGAAAGGCAATGAGCAGTTCTTC. Translated, it gives CSVEEGASWGKGNEQFF.

The V gene is TRBV18, the J gene TRBJ2-7, with unresolved D. V was shortened by 0 bases and J by 3 bases, with 12 bases between the two germline ends. This CDR3 has 15 amino acids. In germline, CDR1 is KGHSH, CDR2 LQKENI. Written as DNA, the CDR3 is TGTGCCAGCTCACCACCGAATGGGAACGGCTACGAGCAGTACTTC. It yields the protein CASSPPNGNGYEQYF.

This rearrangement joins TRBV20-1 to TRBJ2-3; D is perhaps TRBD2 (6 bases). Trimming took 6 bases from V and 1 from J, leaving 14 bases between them. CDR3 length equals 14 residues. The germline V gene encodes CDR1 DFQATT and CDR2 SNEGSKA (reference sequence). The CDR3 reads CSARRARGTDTQYF. For the CDR3, the DNA is TGCAGTGCGCGGAGGGCCCGCGGCACAGATACGCAGTATTTT.

As to this clonotype: One junction end disagrees with the germline gene, perhaps due to a read error. The chain employs TRBV20-1 and TRBJ2-7, with 9 bases lining up with TRBD2. Germline CDR1 and CDR2: DFQATT and SNEGSKA (reference sequence). The CDR3 length is 13 residues. CDR3 nucleotide sequence: TGCAGTGCAAGAGGGACTAGCCTCTACGAGCAGTACTTC. It specifies CSARGTSLYEQYF.

With regard to this clonotype: The limits of the CDR3 on the DNA are not certain, so only TCRdb's listed CDR3 is given. The chain uses TRBV29-1 and TRBJ2-1; TRBD1 reflects the table's D call only, with no check against the DNA. CDR1 is SQVTM and CDR2 is ANQGSEA in the germline V gene. The CDR3 length is 20 residues, termini included. CDR3 sequence reads: CSVELAVYTMSSSSGDEQFF.

The chain joins TRBV3-1 to TRBJ1-2; 8 bases align to TRBD1. This CDR3 has 16 residues. V gave up 3 bases and J gave up 8 bases; unmatched junction bases: 14. The germline CDR1 and CDR2 sequences are LGHDT and YNNKEL (reference sequence). Here the CDR3 DNA reads TGTGCCAGCAGCCATACCGGACAGGGAGGGGGTTGGGGCTACACCTTC. Encoded protein: CASSHTGQGGGWGYTF. Full variable domain (outside the CDR3, taken from reference TRBV3-1 and TRBJ1-2): DTAVSQTPKYLVTQMGNDKSIKCEQNLGHDTMYWYKQDSKKFLKIMFSYNNKELIINETVPNRFSPKSPDKAHLNLHINSLELGDSAVYFCASSHTGQGGGWGYTFGSGTRLTVV.

The chain is built from TRBV9 and TRBJ2-5, with D perhaps matching TRBD2 (5 bases). Germline CDR1 SGDLS, CDR2 YYNGEE. V lost 0 bases and J 4 bases, leaving 13 bases between the germline ends. The CDR3 runs to 15 residues. The CDR3 region is CASSVAGGLAETQYF. The DNA of the CDR3 is TGTGCCAGCAGCGTAGCCGGAGGACTGGCAGAGACCCAGTACTTC.

V is TRBV29-1 and J is TRBJ1-2, with a weak D call TRBD1 (6 bases). Germline V lookup: CDR1 SQVTM, CDR2 ANQGSEA. The CDR3 is made up of 11 amino acids. The CDR3 DNA is TGCATCTCCGGGGGGCAGGGTGGCTACACCTTC. This sequence encodes CISGGQGGYTF.